Detailed here is one T cell receptor beta chain. Its antigen is as yet unknown. These data belong to a study of T cell repertoires in cytomegalovirus infection. Study as a whole: Public signatures in TCR beta pointed to CMV infection and matching HLA type.

Notes on the study in general: Based on cumulative public TCR beta family frequency, carriers of CMV plus the relevant HLA were identified. Predominance within the ex vivo response was attributable to HLA-C-restricted CMV-specific TCR beta clonotypes.

The ends were cut back, 5 bases at V and 3 bases at J, with 10 bases in the middle. There are 13 residues in the CDR3. Germline V gene sequence: CDR1 DFQATT, CDR2 SNEGSKA (reference sequence). TCRdb called the reads again in MiXCR, with one record for every CDR3 protein. Of fewer than 250,000 distinct CDR3 sequences in the sample, roughly 22% were seen once. Sequences were obtained from CD8+ T cells from PBMCs. The chain has TRBV20-1 and TRBJ2-2; maybe TRBD2 (6 bases). This clonotype was sampled from a human donor in good health (CMV status not recorded). Some clones in this sample may be carry-over from other donors' samples. The CDR3, as DNA: TGCAGTGCTCCGGGCGGGGACACCGGGGAGCTGTTTTTT. Encoded protein: CSAPGGDTGELFF.